This TCR beta chain was found in a study of Ad26.COV2.S vaccination and SARS-CoV-2 variants. The overall study: The donor was enrolled in the Ad26.COV2.S arm of the COV1001 trial.

The CDR3 loop spans 17 amino acids. Trimming took 1 base from V and 3 from J, leaving 18 bases between them. Germline V lookup: CDR1 SEHNR, CDR2 FQNEAQ (reference sequence). Treatment defined: roughly 19 received Ad26.COV2.S at low or high dose, single or two shots; 5 received placebo; per-sample allocation not given. The samples were gathered on day 63 after the first injection of vaccine or placebo. Sequencing used immunoSEQ multiplex PCR; TCRdb keeps in-frame clones, though not all of them. This sample has some 290,000 clones; about 82% occur once, and the top ten carry approximately 2%. The receptor comes from a person between 18 and 59 years old who received the Ad26.COV2.S COVID-19 vaccine or a placebo. The starting material was peripheral blood, obtained in a trial of Ad26.COV2.S vaccine versus placebo. The rearrangement joins TRBV7-9 to TRBJ1-2; D possibly corresponds to TRBD1 (5 bases). The CDR3 DNA follows: TGTGCCAGCAGCTTAGGTGACTTGGGCAGGGATCACTATGGCTACACCTTC. Translating gives CASSLGDLGRDHYGYTF.